These T cell receptor beta chains were read from a single sample in a study of breast tumors, draining lymph nodes, adjacent tissues. TCRdb reanalysed the multiplex PCR reads using MiXCR and keeps one entry per CDR3 protein. The table records around 8,200 distinct CDR3 sequences, 65% to 75% of them present only once. Material for sequencing was tumor-adjacent breast tissue. The receptors come from a female donor with breast cancer. Some clones in this sample may be carry-over from other donors' samples. Each CDR3 is given with its conserved first and last residue. A D gene is named only where the DNA matches it firmly. Clone size, where shown, is once, few, many, or a class for clones that have expanded.

>TRBJ2-3|NA|TRBD2|TRBV5-5
TGTGCCAGCAGCCCAGTAGCGGGAGCCGGGGATACGCAGTATTTT
CASSPVAGAGDTQYF
>TRBJ2-5|once|TRBD2|TRBV4-2
TGTGCCAGCAGCCCCCTGGGCGGGGGGTACCAAGAGACCCAGTACTTC
CASSPLGGGYQETQYF
>TRBJ2-1|many|TRBD2|TRBV2
TGTGCCAGCAGTTCAATGGGAGGGCGCAATGAGCAGTTCTTC
CASSSMGGRNEQFF
>TRBJ2-1|once|NA|TRBV29-1
TGCAGCGCCTCAACCGGGGGAAACAATGAGCAGTTCTTC
CSASTGGNNEQFF
>TRBJ2-5|NA|NA|TRBV6-2/TRBV6-3
TGTGCCAGCAGTTACGAAGGGGTCGCGACCCAGTACTTC
CASSYEGVATQYF
>TRBJ2-6|NA|TRBD2|TRBV7-2
TGTGCCAGCAGCCCATCTAGCGGGAAGTCTGGGGCCAACGTCCTGACTTTC
CASSPSSGKSGANVLTF
>TRBJ1-2|medium-sized|NA|TRBV5-1
TGCGCCAGCAGCTTGGATCGATCTAACTATGGCTACACCTTC
CASSLDRSNYGYTF
>TRBJ2-7|NA|NA|TRBV5-6
TGTGCCAGCAGCATCTTATCAGGGGAGTCCTACGAGCAGTACTTC
CASSILSGESYEQYF
>TRBJ2-3|NA|NA|TRBV7-3
TGTGCCAGCAGCTTAACTGGCGGTAGCACAGATACGCAGTATTTT
CASSLTGGSTDTQYF
>TRBJ2-2|medium-sized|NA|TRBV9
TGTGCCAGCAGCGTAGTACCAACCGGGGAGCTGTTTTTT
CASSVVPTGELFF
>TRBJ1-2|NA|NA|TRBV7-2
TGTGCCAGCAGCTTAGCTGGCAGCTATGGCTACACCTTC
CASSLAGSYGYTF